This is a list of T cell receptor beta chains from one sample in a study of T cells in Graves' hyperthyroidism and ophthalmopathy. Via MiXCR, TCRdb re-called the multiplex PCR reads, giving one row per CDR3 protein. In the table there are about 600,000 distinct CDR3 sequences, about a sixth of which are singletons. The sequenced sample consisted of blood. The origin of the receptors is a woman aged 40-49 years with Graves' ophthalmopathy. The CDR3 runs from the conserved cysteine through the conserved F or W.

CDR3aa,v_gene,j_gene
CSARGVGMNTGELFF,TRBV20-1,TRBJ2-2
CSARVQGLNGYTF,TRBV20-1,TRBJ1-2
CASRGHLELFF,TRBV2,TRBJ1-4
CASSYGDRGHEQYF,TRBV6-5,TRBJ2-7
CASSVAGTETQYF,TRBV6-1,TRBJ2-5
CASSETSGAGDEQFF,TRBV6-4,TRBJ2-1
CASSLVASPNTEAFF,TRBV11-2,TRBJ1-1
CAWSVGGGVGYGYTF,TRBV30,TRBJ1-2
CSAYRGNPMSYTF,TRBV20-1,TRBJ1-2
CASSSVSDTQYF,TRBV7-9,TRBJ2-3
CASSPDRGAEAFF,TRBV18,TRBJ1-1
CSARVHRVNEQFF,TRBV20-1,TRBJ2-1
CASGHQKTVSPATDTRYF,TRBV12-5,TRBJ2-3
CATSDPPGPSGGENEQFF,TRBV24-1,TRBJ2-1
CASSLEDWNTGELFF,TRBV5-1,TRBJ2-2
CASSHPEYTEAFF,TRBV3-1,TRBJ1-1
CASRQSGANVLTF,TRBV12-3/TRBV12-4,TRBJ2-6
CAWDRGEGEQYF,TRBV30,TRBJ2-7
CSARDQGSYGYTF,TRBV20-1,TRBJ1-2
CASSPGRQLGLAGGPYNEQFF,TRBV28,TRBJ2-1
CASSLFGGRSPNEQFF,TRBV12-3/TRBV12-4,TRBJ2-1
CASSVQTPNEQFF,TRBV5-6,TRBJ2-1
CASTKQGVNTEAFF,TRBV5-4,TRBJ1-1
CASSLESLAGRTGELFF,TRBV11-2,TRBJ2-2
CASSLSGLSNQPQHF,TRBV5-1,TRBJ1-5
CASSPREAEQFF,TRBV18,TRBJ2-1
CSAIFPSQGNEQFF,TRBV29-1,TRBJ2-1
CASSGLGADTEAFF,TRBV5-1,TRBJ1-1
CSADRADTEAFF,TRBV29-1,TRBJ1-1
CSVEGFSQDRVYTEAFF,TRBV29-1,TRBJ1-1
CASSLAPNYEQYF,TRBV27,TRBJ2-7
CASSSLGQGRWYTQYF,TRBV11-2,TRBJ2-3
CASSLDRGPISYEQYF,TRBV5-1,TRBJ2-7
CASRKRGSPLHF,TRBV28,TRBJ1-6
CASSPGPGQGYGYTF,TRBV18,TRBJ1-2
CSARVALEASSYEQYF,TRBV20-1,TRBJ2-7
CASSRRTLGEKLFF,TRBV18,TRBJ1-4
CASSVRVTSGRSSDTQYF,TRBV7-2,TRBJ2-3
CASSQDSSAGGPYEQFF,TRBV4-1,TRBJ2-1
CAVSESGGGNTEAFF,TRBV10-3,TRBJ1-1
CASRRSGTGNNEQFF,TRBV19,TRBJ2-1
CASSGGGGREKLFF,TRBV7-8,TRBJ1-4
CSARGGVASGSSYEQYF,TRBV20-1,TRBJ2-7
CASSENNNQPQHF,TRBV10-2,TRBJ1-5
CASSASAVGELFF,TRBV7-3,TRBJ2-2